The 31 T cell receptor beta chains reported below all come from one sample, sequenced in a study of blood T cell repertoires in COVID-19. Using immunoSEQ multiplex PCR, the repertoire was profiled, and TCRdb retains in-frame clones only, with some absent. In the table there are approximately 94,000 clones, around 81% of which are singletons. The sequenced sample consisted of peripheral blood. The receptors shown here come from a man in his fifties with active or convalescent COVID-19.

This chain uses TRBV10-2 with TRBJ2-7; 10 positions agree with TRBD1. Per germline, CDR1 WSHSY and CDR2 SAAADI. Trimming at V came to 0 bases and at J to 5 bases, leaving 13 bases not matched to a gene. The CDR3 sequence is 18 residues long. The CDR3 DNA sequence: TGCGCCAGCAGTGAGTCGGCGATGAAGGGACAGGGGTCCCACGAGCAGTACTTC. Translated, it gives CASSESAMKGQGSHEQYF.

Only a few counts were recorded for this clone. The chain joins TRBV7-2 to TRBJ2-1; 7 nucleotides line up with TRBD2. Germline trimming cut 1 base from V and 8 bases from J; bases unmatched to any gene: 14. The CDR3 spans 17 residues. In germline, CDR1 is SGHTA, CDR2 FQGNSA. DNA for the CDR3: TGTGCCAGCAGCTTAGGGATCGGGACTAACCACGAGTATGAGCAGTTCTTC. Protein: CASSLGIGTNHEYEQFF.

The count of this clone is one. CDR3 in DNA: TGTGCCAGCAGCCAAATACCGGGCCGAGGGTACACCGGGGAGCTGTTTTTT. It encodes CASSQIPGRGYTGELFF. The V call is TRBV14, the J call TRBJ2-2, with a weak D call TRBD2 (5 bases). In germline, CDR1 is SGHDN, CDR2 FVKESK. CDR3 size: 17 residues. The V gene lost 2 bases and the J gene lost 3 bases, with 16 bases spanning the gap.

This clone has just one count. This rearrangement joins TRBV5-4 to TRBJ2-1; TRBD2 is a possible D gene (5 bases). Germline V gene data show CDR1 as SGHNT and CDR2 as YYREEE (reference sequence). Trimming took off 5 bases at V and 8 bases at J, with 17 bases between the two ends. This CDR3 region has 14 residues. CDR3 residues: CASSTLLEVYEQFF. CDR3 bases: TGTGCCAGCAGTACCCTACTAGAGGTCTATGAGCAGTTCTTC.

This sequence joins TRBV19 and TRBJ1-2, with a possible D match to TRBD1 (6 bases). Trimming took 5 bases from V and 5 from J, leaving 18 bases between them. This CDR3 comprises 15 residues. Germline V gene data show CDR1 as LNHDA and CDR2 as SQIVND (reference sequence). CDR3 sequence (DNA): TGTGCCAGTAGTTTTACAGGGCAGGAGCGGTATGGCTACACCTTC. It is translated as CASSFTGQERYGYTF.

CDR3 protein: CASRSLEGQGGEKLFF. The CDR3 coding sequence is TGTGCCAGCCGCTCTCTTGAAGGACAGGGAGGTGAAAAACTGTTTTTT. The chain couples TRBV2 to TRBJ1-4; 8 nucleotides agree with TRBD1. The CDR3 is 16 amino acids. Germline lookup yields CDR1 SNHLY and CDR2 FYNNEI. V lost 8 bases to trimming and J lost 7 bases; unmatched junction nucleotides: 15.

The gene calls are TRBV3-1 (or the pseudogene TRBV3-2) and TRBJ2-3; possible D gene TRBD1, 6 bases. V was cut by 4 bases and J by 1 base, with 9 bases left in between. The germline CDR1 and CDR2 sequences are LGHDT and YNNKEL (reference sequence). The length of the CDR3 is 14 residues. Written as DNA, the CDR3 is TGTGCCAGCAGCCTAGGGGGAGGCACAGATACGCAGTATTTT. As protein: CASSLGGGTDTQYF.

DNA of the CDR3: TGTGCCAGCAGTTACTACGGGGAAGGGGAGACCCAGTACTTC. This sequence encodes CASSYYGEGETQYF. The chain recombines TRBV6-2 or TRBV6-3 with TRBJ2-5; TRBD2 might be the D (5 bases). V lost 1 base to trimming and J lost 5 bases, with 11 bases between them. This CDR3 contains 14 residues. Per the germline V gene, CDR1 is MNHEY and CDR2 is SVGEGT.

This clone was detected a few times. The chain has TRBV7-3 and TRBJ2-1; no clear D. Germline V lookup: CDR1 SGHTA, CDR2 FQGTGA. The CDR3 has 15 amino acids. V shed 4 bases and J shed 0 bases, with 10 bases lying between them. Here the CDR3 reads CASSWAYGSYNEQFF. In nucleotides, the CDR3 is TGTGCCAGCAGCTGGGCGTATGGCTCCTACAATGAGCAGTTCTTC.

J is TRBJ2-5 and V is TRBV27; D call uncertain. V lost 4 bases and J 0 bases, leaving 6 bases between the germline ends. There are 13 residues in the CDR3. From germline, CDR1 is MNHEY and CDR2 SMNVEV (reference sequence). The CDR3 region has the DNA TGTGCCAGCAGTTACTCGTACCAAGAGACCCAGTACTTC. It yields the protein CASSYSYQETQYF.

The J gene is TRBJ1-5, the V gene TRBV4-1; 9 nucleotides match TRBD1. V lost 4 bases and J lost 3; bases outside the gene matches: 4. This CDR3 spans 15 amino acids. Looked up from germline, CDR1 is MGHRA and CDR2 is YSYEKL. In DNA, the CDR3 is TGCGCCAGCAGCCTCGGGACAGGGAACAATCAGCCCCAGCATTTT. This sequence encodes CASSLGTGNNQPQHF.

This clone has just one count. The chain links TRBV5-6 to TRBJ2-5; the match to TRBD1 covers 8 bases. Germline assignment: CDR1 SGHDT and CDR2 YYEEEE. The CDR3 runs to 17 residues. The V and J ends lost 4 bases and 5 bases, in that order; junction bases with no gene match: 16. CDR3 DNA: TGTGCCAGCAGCGGGCGACAGGGGCCGCGCGGGATGGAGACCCAGTACTTC. Translated, it gives CASSGRQGPRGMETQYF.

The chain recombines TRBV27 with TRBJ2-3; D call uncertain. This CDR3 spans 14 amino acids. In germline, CDR1 is MNHEY, CDR2 SMNVEV (reference sequence). With 3 bases removed from V and 2 bases from J, the gap between germline ends came to 9 bases. The CDR3 DNA reads as TGTGCCAGCAGTTTGCAGACTCCCACAGATACGCAGTATTTT. Translated, it gives CASSLQTPTDTQYF.

The chain is built from TRBV6-5 and TRBJ1-6; 7 bases match TRBD1. CDR3 length equals 13 residues. Germline V CDR1 and CDR2: MNHEY, SVGAGI. The V gene end was trimmed by 11 bases and the J gene end by 6 bases; junction bases not matched to a gene: 7. CDR3 sequence: CAVSGTANSPLHF. The CDR3 nucleotides are TGTGCCGTCTCCGGGACAGCTAATTCACCCCTCCACTTT.

This clone was observed once. The chain has TRBV3-1 (or the pseudogene TRBV3-2) and TRBJ1-4; TRBD1 agrees at 9 bases. CDR1 and CDR2 (germline): LGHDT, YNNKEL (reference sequence). V was pared by 2 bases and J by 8 bases, with 9 bases of the junction left unmatched. The CDR3 contains 16 residues. This chain's CDR3 is CASSQIPGTGNEKLFF. CDR3 coding DNA: TGTGCCAGCAGCCAAATCCCCGGGACAGGGAACGAAAAACTGTTTTTT.

This clone was counted once. The V call is TRBV5-1, the J call TRBJ1-1, with TRBD1 identical over 10 bases. Germline values: CDR1 SGHRS, CDR2 YFSETQ. The CDR3 sequence is 14 residues long. Trimming at V came to 2 bases and at J to 4 bases, leaving 2 bases not matched to a gene. CDR3 in DNA: TGCGCCAGCAGCTTCGGGACAGGGGTCACTGAAGCTTTCTTT. Encoded protein: CASSFGTGVTEAFF.

The CDR3 DNA is TGTGCCAGCAGGGCTCAGCAGGCGGGTGAAGCTTTCTTT. Protein product: CASRAQQAGEAFF. J is TRBJ1-1 and V is TRBV7-2; no clear D. Germline V gene lookup returns CDR1 SGHTA and CDR2 FQGNSA. The CDR3 extends over 13 amino acids. Trimming removed 6 bases from V and 7 bases from J, with 15 bases in between.

The table lists this clone with a count of one. The gene calls are TRBV5-1 and TRBJ2-1, with TRBD2 matching 7 bases. V shed 2 bases and J 7 bases; nucleotides not matched to a gene: 9. Germline CDR1 SGHRS, CDR2 YFSETQ. The CDR3 has 15 amino acids. For the CDR3, the DNA is TGCGCCAGCAGCTTCCTGGAAGCGGGGCCTAATGAGCAGTTCTTC. Translating it yields CASSFLEAGPNEQFF. The full variable domain, completed using reference TRBV5-1 and TRBJ2-1, is KAGVTQTPRYLIKTRGQQVTLSCSPISGHRSVSWYQQTPGQGLQFLFEYFSETQRNKGNFPGRFSGRQFSNSRSEMNVSTLELGDSALYLCASSFLEAGPNEQFFGPGTRLTVL.

The chain combines TRBV11-3 with TRBJ2-7, with 8 nucleotides matching TRBD2. The germline V gene encodes CDR1 SGHNT and CDR2 YENEEA. This CDR3 is 17 amino acids long. The V gene end was trimmed by 1 base and the J gene end by 0 bases; junction bases not matched to a gene: 8. The CDR3 sequence: CASSLGDSGIFSYEQYF. CDR3 sequence (DNA): TGTGCCAGCAGCTTAGGGGATAGCGGGATCTTCTCCTACGAGCAGTACTTC.

V and J are TRBV27 and TRBJ2-1; the D gene is possibly TRBD2 (5 bases). V lost 5 bases and J lost 3, with 17 bases in between. The germline V gene encodes CDR1 MNHEY and CDR2 SMNVEV (reference sequence). The CDR3 totals 16 residues. As DNA, the CDR3 is TGTGCCAGCAGTGCCGGGATAGCACCCCACTACAATGAGCAGTTCTTC. Protein product: CASSAGIAPHYNEQFF.

The chain links TRBV7-9 to TRBJ2-5; no clear D. Trimming stripped 2 bases from V and 5 bases from J, with 9 bases between. Germline V gene sequence: CDR1 SEHNR, CDR2 FQNEAQ (reference sequence). CDR3 length: 13 residues. The CDR3 reads CASSLMSQETQYF. DNA of the CDR3: TGTGCCAGCAGCTTAATGTCGCAGGAGACCCAGTACTTC.

The genes are TRBV10-3 and TRBJ2-3, with 9 bases aligning to TRBD1. V gave up 5 bases and J gave up 4 bases; unmatched junction bases: 4. Germline-derived CDR1 and CDR2 are ENHRY and SYGVKD. CDR3 size: 14 residues. The CDR3, as DNA: TGTGCCATCAGTCCGGGACAGGGCCCAGATACGCAGTATTTT. Amino acids: CAISPGQGPDTQYF.

The chain employs TRBV6-5 and TRBJ1-4; D gene unclear. Germline values: CDR1 MNHEY, CDR2 SVGAGI. This CDR3 has 13 residues. V was cut by 2 bases and J by 5 bases, with 6 bases left in between. This CDR3 reads CASSYRRNEKLFF. In DNA form, the CDR3 reads TGTGCCAGCAGTTACCGCAGGAATGAAAAACTGTTTTTT.

The J gene is TRBJ2-2, the V gene TRBV2, with D possibly matching TRBD1 (5 bases). Germline loops: CDR1 SNHLY, CDR2 FYNNEI. The CDR3 has 13 amino acids. Deletions cut 8 bases from V and 7 bases from J, with 14 bases between. CDR3 DNA: TGTGCCAGCTTTAACAGGAATGACGGGGAGCTGTTTTTT. Translated, it gives CASFNRNDGELFF.

V and J are TRBV6-1 and TRBJ2-4; no definite D call. This CDR3 contains 15 residues. Trimming shortened V by 2 bases and J by 2 bases, and 10 bases separated the two germline ends. Germline V gene data show CDR1 as MNHNS and CDR2 as SASEGT. DNA for the CDR3: TGTGCCAGCAGTGAATCTTACATTTCCAAAAACATTCAGTACTTC. Its protein is CASSESYISKNIQYF.

V gene TRBV5-1 combines with J gene TRBJ1-4; weak D call: TRBD1 (5 bases). Trimming shortened V by 2 bases and J by 6 bases, and 17 bases separated the two germline ends. Germline-derived CDR1 and CDR2 are SGHRS and YFSETQ. This CDR3 spans 16 amino acids. This CDR3 is CASSLWPTEGDEKLFF. For the CDR3, the DNA is TGCGCCAGCAGCTTATGGCCTACAGAAGGGGATGAAAAACTGTTTTTT.

This clone is deemed medium-sized (0.01 to 0.1%). For the CDR3, the DNA is TGTGCCAGCAGCGCCTACAGGGGGCGAAAAACAGATACGCAGTATTTT. It yields the protein CASSAYRGRKTDTQYF. V is TRBV11-3 and J is TRBJ2-3; 9 bases fit TRBD1. The CDR3 runs 16 residues. The germline V gene has CDR1 SGHNT and CDR2 YENEEA. After removal of 5 bases from V and 3 bases from J, the junction contained 9 bases not matched to a gene. The entire variable domain, with the rest obtained from reference TRBV11-3 and TRBJ2-3, is as follows: EAGVVQSPRYKIIEKKQPVAFWCNPISGHNTLYWYLQNLGQGPELLIRYENEEAVDDSQLPKDRFSAERLKGVDSTLKIQPAELGDSAVYLCASSAYRGRKTDTQYFGPGTRLTVL.

The chain combines TRBV11-2 with TRBJ2-2; 13 bases are shared with TRBD2. The CDR3 consists of 17 residues. The germline V gene encodes CDR1 SGHAT and CDR2 FQNNGV. Trimming removed 5 bases from V and 4 bases from J; junction bases left unmatched: 7. The CDR3 region is CASSTRTSGSFTGELFF. CDR3 coding DNA: TGTGCCAGCAGCACGAGGACTAGCGGGAGTTTCACCGGGGAGCTGTTTTTT.

The chain links TRBV28 to TRBJ2-5; 8 bases are shared with TRBD2. Germline-derived CDR1 and CDR2 are MDHEN and SYDVKM. Unmatched junction bases numbered 7, after V lost 5 bases and J lost 5 bases. This CDR3 is 14 amino acids long. The chain's CDR3 is CASSPGLVRETQYF. In DNA, the CDR3 is TGTGCCAGCAGTCCGGGACTAGTTAGGGAGACCCAGTACTTC. The entire variable domain, with the rest obtained from reference TRBV28 and TRBJ2-5, is as follows: DVKVTQSSRYLVKRTGEKVFLECVQDMDHENMFWYRQDPGLGLRLIYFSYDVKMKEKGDIPEGYSVSREKKERFSLILESASTNQTSMYLCASSPGLVRETQYFGPGTRLLVL.

The V gene is TRBV27, the J gene TRBJ2-7; 8 nucleotides agree with TRBD1. J gave up 2 bases and V 6 bases, and 6 bases lay outside the gene matches. Germline lookup yields CDR1 MNHEY and CDR2 SMNVEV (reference sequence). This CDR3 region has 14 residues. The CDR3 region is CASSWGTGTYEQYF. DNA for the CDR3: TGTGCCAGCAGCTGGGGGACAGGCACCTACGAGCAGTACTTC.

The rearrangement uses TRBV5-1 and TRBJ2-7; 10 nucleotides align to TRBD1. Germline values: CDR1 SGHRS, CDR2 YFSETQ. The V and J ends lost 1 base and 3 bases, in that order; junction bases with no gene match: 4. The CDR3 length is 15 residues. CDR3 region: CASSLYGTGDYEQYF. CDR3 DNA: TGCGCCAGCAGCTTGTACGGGACAGGGGACTACGAGCAGTACTTC. The variable domain in full, completed from reference TRBV5-1 and TRBJ2-7, reads KAGVTQTPRYLIKTRGQQVTLSCSPISGHRSVSWYQQTPGQGLQFLFEYFSETQRNKGNFPGRFSGRQFSNSRSEMNVSTLELGDSALYLCASSLYGTGDYEQYFGPGTRLTVT.